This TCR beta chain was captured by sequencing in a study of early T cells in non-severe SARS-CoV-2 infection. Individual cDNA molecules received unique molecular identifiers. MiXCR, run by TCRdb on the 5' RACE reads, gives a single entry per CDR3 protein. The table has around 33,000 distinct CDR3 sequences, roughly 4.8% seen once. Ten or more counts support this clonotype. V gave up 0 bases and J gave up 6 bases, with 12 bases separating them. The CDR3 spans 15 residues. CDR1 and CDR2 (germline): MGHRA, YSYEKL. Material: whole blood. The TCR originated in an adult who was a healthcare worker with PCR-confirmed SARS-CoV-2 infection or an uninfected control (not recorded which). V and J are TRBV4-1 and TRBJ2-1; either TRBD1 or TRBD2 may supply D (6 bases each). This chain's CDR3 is CASSQEGGPRNEQFF. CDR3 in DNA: TGCGCCAGCAGCCAAGAAGGGGGGCCACGCAATGAGCAGTTCTTC.